Below are 30 T cell receptor beta chains sequenced from a single sample in a study of cytomegalovirus exposure and HLA in healthy donors. Researchers ran the PCR with 60 Vbeta and 13 Jbeta primers. The method was immunoSEQ multiplex PCR; TCRdb's version includes in-frame clones alone and lacks a portion of them. The table has 160,000 or so clones, roughly 85% seen once; the top ten hold 2% to 2.5%. The sample consisted of PBMCs. The origin of the receptors is a woman aged 18-30 years in good health and CMV-seronegative.

This clone showed up just a few times. The gene calls are TRBV6-4 and TRBJ2-7; a possible D gene is TRBD2 (5 bases). The V end was cut by 8 bases, the J end by 0 bases, with 17 bases between. The CDR3 is made up of 15 amino acids. Germline V gives CDR1 MRHNA, CDR2 SNTAGT. CDR3 protein: CASRKMDSASYEQYF. DNA for the CDR3: TGTGCCAGCCGGAAAATGGATAGCGCCTCCTACGAGCAGTACTTC.

The CDR3 here is CASGSDVGGEQFF. CDR3 nucleotide sequence: TGTGCCAGCGGCTCAGACGTAGGGGGAGAGCAGTTCTTC. V is TRBV28 and J is TRBJ2-1; tentatively, D is TRBD1 (6 bases). This CDR3 has 13 residues. Germline V gives CDR1 MDHEN, CDR2 SYDVKM. Trimming took 8 bases from V and 10 from J, leaving 18 bases between them. The whole variable domain, filled in from reference TRBV28 and TRBJ2-1, reads DVKVTQSSRYLVKRTGEKVFLECVQDMDHENMFWYRQDPGLGLRLIYFSYDVKMKEKGDIPEGYSVSREKKERFSLILESASTNQTSMYLCASGSDVGGEQFFGPGTRLTVL.

The V gene is TRBV4-2, the J gene TRBJ2-7; 7 bases fit TRBD1. The CDR3 is made up of 15 amino acids. The junction had 9 bases not matched to a gene; V was cut back by 3 bases and J by 4 bases. The germline gives CDR1 LGHNA, CDR2 YNFKEQ. CDR3 bases: TGTGCCAGCAGCCATCTCGGGGACAGAGAGTACGAGCAGTACTTC. It specifies CASSHLGDREYEQYF.

This chain joins TRBV5-4 and TRBJ2-3; 13 bases align to TRBD2. V was pared by 0 bases and J by 2 bases, with 6 bases of the junction left unmatched. The length of the CDR3 is 18 residues. Germline-derived CDR1 and CDR2 are SGHNT and YYREEE (reference sequence). The CDR3 bases are TGTGCCAGCAGCTTGGAACTAGCGGGAGGGGGTCCCACAGATACGCAGTATTTT. It translates to CASSLELAGGGPTDTQYF.

CDR3 in amino acids: CASTRIPGELFF. The CDR3, as DNA: TGTGCCAGCACCCGTATCCCCGGGGAGCTGTTTTTT. The chain links TRBV28 to TRBJ2-2; D unresolved. Trimming pared 7 bases from V and 6 bases from J, leaving 9 bases between. The CDR3 is 12 amino acids. In germline, CDR1 is MDHEN, CDR2 SYDVKM.

V gene TRBV9 combines with J gene TRBJ2-5; possibly TRBD2 for D (6 bases). TRBJ2-7 explains the end of the DNA better; the J call may be wrong. CDR1 SGDLS and CDR2 YYNGEE come from the germline V gene. CDR3 size: 13 residues. The CDR3 DNA reads as TGTGCCAGCAGCTTGGAGGGTTCCTACGAGCAGTACTTC. It codes for CASSLEGSYEQYF.

CDR3: CASSLLAGYNEQFF. CDR3 nucleotides: TGTGCCAGCAGCTTACTAGCGGGGTACAATGAGCAGTTCTTC. The rearrangement joins TRBV7-2 to TRBJ2-1; 9 nucleotides match TRBD2. The germline CDR1 and CDR2 sequences are SGHTA and FQGNSA. CDR3 size: 14 residues. Trimming took 2 bases from V and 4 from J; bases not matched to a gene: 0.

CDR3 protein: CASSWTGSQHF. The CDR3 DNA reads as TGTGCCAGCAGTTGGACAGGGTCCCAGCATTTT. The V gene is TRBV28, the J gene TRBJ1-5, with 8 bases fitting TRBD1. Germline assignment: CDR1 MDHEN and CDR2 SYDVKM. The trim removed 4 bases at V and 11 bases at J, leaving 1 base unmatched. The CDR3 has 11 amino acids.

The chain has TRBV27 and TRBJ2-5; TRBD2 aligns across 9 bases. With 5 bases clipped from V and 3 bases from J, the junction kept 4 bases outside the gene matches. Germline CDR1 and CDR2: MNHEY and SMNVEV (reference sequence). The CDR3 has 14 residues. The CDR3 region is CASSSGGIKETQYF. CDR3 DNA sequence: TGTGCCAGCAGTAGCGGGGGGATAAAAGAGACCCAGTACTTC.

This chain uses TRBV6-5 with TRBJ2-7; 8 bases are a match to TRBD1. J was trimmed by 1 base and V by 5 bases; bases with no gene match: 1. The CDR3 has 13 amino acids. Looked up from germline, CDR1 is MNHEY and CDR2 is SVGAGI. The CDR3 here is CASSGQGSYEQYF. The DNA for the CDR3 is TGTGCCAGCAGTGGACAGGGATCCTACGAGCAGTACTTC.

J is TRBJ2-1 and V is TRBV28, with unresolved D. V was clipped by 3 bases and J by 0 bases, with 9 bases between them. Germline V gene sequence: CDR1 MDHEN, CDR2 SYDVKM. This CDR3 comprises 15 residues. DNA for the CDR3: TGTGCCAGCAGTTTCGAGAGTAGCTCCTACAATGAGCAGTTCTTC. Its protein product is CASSFESSSYNEQFF.

The V and J genes are TRBV5-1 and TRBJ2-2, with unresolved D. With 2 bases removed from V and 7 bases from J, the gap between germline ends came to 9 bases. The CDR3 consists of 13 residues. Germline loops: CDR1 SGHRS, CDR2 YFSETQ. The CDR3: CASSLDSGGELFF. In DNA form, the CDR3 reads TGCGCCAGCAGCTTAGACTCTGGCGGGGAGCTGTTTTTT. Filled out from reference TRBV5-1 and TRBJ2-2, the complete variable domain reads KAGVTQTPRYLIKTRGQQVTLSCSPISGHRSVSWYQQTPGQGLQFLFEYFSETQRNKGNFPGRFSGRQFSNSRSEMNVSTLELGDSALYLCASSLDSGGELFFGEGSRLTVL.

J is TRBJ1-1 and V is TRBV21-1; TRBD1 is the table's D call, not checked against the DNA. TRBV21-1 is a recognized pseudogene. The CDR3 extends over 14 amino acids. CDR3 nucleotides: TGTGCCAGCCGAAGGGGAGGGACAGGGAAGGAAGCTTTCTTT. Translating it yields CASRRGGTGKEAFF.

A word on this clone: The same CDR3 can be traced to other DNA sequences in this sample. The gene calls are TRBV30 and TRBJ2-3; D may be TRBD1 (6 bases). CDR3 size: 16 residues. V was trimmed by 2 bases and J by 2 bases, leaving 17 bases between them. Germline CDR1 GTSNPN, CDR2 SVGIG (reference sequence). The CDR3 loop is CAWSLTGQGFTDTQYF. In nucleotides, the CDR3 is TGTGCCTGGAGTCTCACGGGGCAGGGGTTCACAGATACGCAGTATTTT.

The chain uses TRBV4-1 and TRBJ2-7; TRBD2 agrees at 13 bases. The ends lost 1 base at V and 2 bases at J; junction bases unmatched: 5. Germline CDR1 MGHRA, CDR2 YSYEKL. The CDR3 is 17 residues long. CDR3 DNA sequence: TGCGCCAGCAGCCAAGCCCGGACTAGCGGGGGCCCCTACGAGCAGTACTTC. Protein: CASSQARTSGGPYEQYF.

The genes are TRBV4-1 and TRBJ2-1; 9 bases are shared with TRBD2. V shed 3 bases, J shed 1 base, and the junction held 10 bases outside the gene matches. Germline CDR1 reads MGHRA; CDR2 reads YSYEKL. The CDR3 has 18 residues. The CDR3 coding sequence is TGCGCCAGCAGCCACTCGTTAGCGGGGGTAGGATCCTACAATGAGCAGTTCTTC. Protein: CASSHSLAGVGSYNEQFF.

In its sample, this clone was seen a few times. The CDR3 bases are TGTGCCAGCAGCCAAGTAGGACAGCTCACCTCTGGGGCCAACGTCCTGACTTTC. Protein sequence: CASSQVGQLTSGANVLTF. The chain uses TRBV14 and TRBJ2-6; possible D gene TRBD1, 6 bases. The CDR3 has 18 residues. Germline V gives CDR1 SGHDN, CDR2 FVKESK. V lost 1 base to trimming and J lost 0 bases, with 13 bases between them.

Here the CDR3 reads CASSSPGQGRETQYF. For the CDR3, the DNA is TGTGCCAGCAGTTCACCGGGACAGGGGAGAGAGACCCAGTACTTC. This chain joins TRBV27 and TRBJ2-5; 10 nucleotides align to TRBD1. J was trimmed by 4 bases and V by 4 bases; bases with no gene match: 6. The CDR3 sequence is 15 residues long. Per the germline V gene, CDR1 is MNHEY and CDR2 is SMNVEV (reference sequence).

V gene TRBV11-3 combines with J gene TRBJ2-1, with 7 positions matching TRBD2. Trimming at V came to 4 bases and at J to 4 bases, leaving 16 bases not matched to a gene. This CDR3 has 18 amino acids. The germline V gene encodes CDR1 SGHNT and CDR2 YENEEA. The DNA for the CDR3 is TGTGCCAGCAGCTCCGGTGGGAGGTTTGGGGGGGTTTACAATGAGCAGTTCTTC. Translating it yields CASSSGGRFGGVYNEQFF.

CDR3 amino acids: CASSLKPGQPQHF. The CDR3 DNA is TGTGCCAGCAGCTTAAAACCCGGTCAGCCCCAGCATTTT. V gene TRBV7-2 combines with J gene TRBJ1-5; D gene unclear. The CDR3 is made up of 13 amino acids. Trimming cost V 2 bases and J 6 bases, with 8 bases left between them. Germline-derived CDR1 and CDR2 are SGHTA and FQGNSA.

This chain connects TRBV7-9 to TRBJ2-3, with D possibly TRBD2 on 7 matching bases. Germline CDR1 SEHNR, CDR2 FQNEAQ (reference sequence). V was pared by 5 bases and J by 5 bases, with 17 bases between. This CDR3 has 15 residues. CDR3 sequence (DNA): TGTGCCAGCAGCCCCACACAGGGAGGGGAAGATACGCAGTATTTT. Amino acids: CASSPTQGGEDTQYF.

This chain connects TRBV21-1 to TRBJ1-2; the DNA was not compared with TRBD1, the D call given in the table. TRBV21-1 is designated a pseudogene. This CDR3 is built from 18 residues. The CDR3 coding sequence is TGTGCCAGCAGCAAGGGATCCAGGGACAGCGAGGCGTGTGATGGCTACACCTTC. The encoded protein is CASSKGSRDSEACDGYTF.

V gene TRBV9 combines with J gene TRBJ1-3, with D possibly matching TRBD1 (5 bases). Trimming left V 4 bases short and J 4 bases short, with 15 bases between. The CDR3 loop spans 15 amino acids. Germline values: CDR1 SGDLS, CDR2 YYNGEE. CDR3 in DNA: TGTGCCAGCAGCACCCGGGGAGGGGCAGGAAACACCATATATTTT. This gives the protein CASSTRGGAGNTIYF.

The rearrangement joins TRBV4-3 to TRBJ1-2; D unresolved. This CDR3 contains 15 residues. With 0 bases removed from V and 5 bases from J, the gap between germline ends came to 13 bases. CDR1 is LGHNA, CDR2 YSLEER, per germline. The CDR3 reads CASSQDAGDSYGYTF. The DNA of the CDR3 is TGCGCCAGCAGCCAAGATGCAGGTGATTCGTATGGCTACACCTTC.

The chain uses TRBV18 and TRBJ2-1; 8 bases match TRBD1. The CDR3 extends over 14 amino acids. V shed 4 bases, J shed 8 bases, and the junction held 7 bases outside the gene matches. CDR1 KGHSH and CDR2 LQKENI come from the germline V gene. CDR3: CASSLRDRTHEQFF. For the CDR3, the DNA is TGTGCCAGCTCACTCCGGGACAGGACCCATGAGCAGTTCTTC.

The V and J genes are TRBV28 and TRBJ1-3; possible D gene TRBD1, 6 bases. This CDR3 is 15 amino acids long. Germline V gene sequence: CDR1 MDHEN, CDR2 SYDVKM. V was cut by 4 bases and J by 2 bases, with 12 bases left in between. CDR3 in amino acids: CASSSSQGTGNTIYF. CDR3 nucleotide sequence: TGTGCCAGCAGTTCCAGTCAGGGGACTGGAAACACCATATATTTT. The full variable domain, in which reference TRBV28 and TRBJ1-3 provide the parts outside the CDR3, is DVKVTQSSRYLVKRTGEKVFLECVQDMDHENMFWYRQDPGLGLRLIYFSYDVKMKEKGDIPEGYSVSREKKERFSLILESASTNQTSMYLCASSSSQGTGNTIYFGEGSWLTVV.

V gene TRBV28 combines with J gene TRBJ2-7; 7 bases line up with TRBD1. The CDR3 sequence is 14 residues long. Germline lookup yields CDR1 MDHEN and CDR2 SYDVKM. V was clipped by 3 bases and J by 5 bases; unmatched bases: 7. Here the CDR3 DNA reads TGTGCCAGCAGTTTGCCCGACAGGGCCGACGAGCAGTACTTC. This sequence encodes CASSLPDRADEQYF.

CDR3 residues: CAWSDQAGTGSSYTF. CDR3 DNA sequence: TGTGCCTGGAGCGATCAAGCCGGGACAGGGAGTAGCTACACCTTC. The rearrangement links TRBV30 to TRBJ1-2, with 9 bases matching TRBD1. Germline loops: CDR1 GTSNPN, CDR2 SVGIG (reference sequence). The CDR3 has 15 residues. J was trimmed by 9 bases and V by 3 bases; bases with no gene match: 14.

V is TRBV28 and J is TRBJ2-3; the match to TRBD1 covers 7 bases. The CDR3 consists of 14 residues. V gave up 4 bases and J gave up 13 bases; unmatched junction bases: 14. Germline V CDR1 and CDR2: MDHEN, SYDVKM. CDR3 coding DNA: TGTGCCAGCAGTTCGGGACAGCTTCCTACTATGAAGTATTTT. Amino acid sequence: CASSSGQLPTMKYF. The entire variable domain, with the rest obtained from reference TRBV28 and TRBJ2-3, is as follows: DVKVTQSSRYLVKRTGEKVFLECVQDMDHENMFWYRQDPGLGLRLIYFSYDVKMKEKGDIPEGYSVSREKKERFSLILESASTNQTSMYLCASSSGQLPTMKYFGPGTRLTVL.

This clone was observed a single time. The chain combines TRBV5-1 with TRBJ2-1, with 10 bases that match TRBD2. Germline CDR1 reads SGHRS; CDR2 reads YFSETQ. The V segment lost 1 base and the J segment 5 bases; nucleotides outside the gene matches: 6. The CDR3 contains 16 residues. The CDR3 sequence is CASSLMGLAGDNEQFF. In nucleotides, the CDR3 is TGCGCCAGCAGCTTGATGGGTCTAGCGGGGGACAATGAGCAGTTCTTC.